A single T cell receptor beta chain is shown here with its context. The sample originates from a study of early T cells in non-severe SARS-CoV-2 infection. For the study at large: Unsorted whole blood bulk RNA was sequenced, with unpaired chains.

Unique molecular identifiers were attached to individual cDNA molecules. TCRdb analysed the 5' RACE reads with MiXCR anew, one entry per CDR3 protein. This table has 70,000 or so distinct CDR3 sequences, 10% to 15% appearing once. This CDR3 contains 18 residues. From germline, CDR1 is SNHLY and CDR2 FYNNEI. Deletions cut 2 bases from V and 7 bases from J, with 24 bases between. The sample consisted of whole blood. The chain links TRBV2 to TRBJ1-5; perhaps TRBD1 as D (6 bases). The TCR sequence derives from an adult who was a healthcare worker with PCR-confirmed SARS-CoV-2 infection or an uninfected control (not recorded which). CDR3 in DNA: TGTGCCAGCAGTGAACCCGGTAGTGGGGGGCGCCCGCGCCAGCCCCAGCATTTT. It encodes CASSEPGSGGRPRQPQHF.